This T cell receptor (beta chain) was captured by sequencing in a study of blood T cells in healthy people across ages. There are many counts of this clonotype. Its antigen remains unidentified. Findings and limits, study-wide: Changes seen in expanded clonotypes were possibly confounded by donor CMV status left unknown.

Primed by a sample-barcoded 5' primer and a J-beta primer mix, a second PCR proceeded for 7 to 11 cycles. One entry per CDR3 protein, called by TCRdb with MiXCR from the 5' RACE reads. The data contain approximately 690,000 distinct CDR3 sequences, 35% to 50% of them singletons. This CDR3 has 14 residues. Germline V gene data show CDR1 as SGHDN and CDR2 as FVKESK. Trimming pared 5 bases from V and 2 bases from J, leaving 10 bases between. This chain connects TRBV14 to TRBJ2-1, with TRBD2 as a possible D gene (5 bases). The sequencing input was blood. The TCR comes from an elderly man in good health. CDR3 DNA sequence: TGTGCCAGCAGCTACCGGGAAACCTACAATGAGCAGTTCTTC. As protein: CASSYRETYNEQFF.